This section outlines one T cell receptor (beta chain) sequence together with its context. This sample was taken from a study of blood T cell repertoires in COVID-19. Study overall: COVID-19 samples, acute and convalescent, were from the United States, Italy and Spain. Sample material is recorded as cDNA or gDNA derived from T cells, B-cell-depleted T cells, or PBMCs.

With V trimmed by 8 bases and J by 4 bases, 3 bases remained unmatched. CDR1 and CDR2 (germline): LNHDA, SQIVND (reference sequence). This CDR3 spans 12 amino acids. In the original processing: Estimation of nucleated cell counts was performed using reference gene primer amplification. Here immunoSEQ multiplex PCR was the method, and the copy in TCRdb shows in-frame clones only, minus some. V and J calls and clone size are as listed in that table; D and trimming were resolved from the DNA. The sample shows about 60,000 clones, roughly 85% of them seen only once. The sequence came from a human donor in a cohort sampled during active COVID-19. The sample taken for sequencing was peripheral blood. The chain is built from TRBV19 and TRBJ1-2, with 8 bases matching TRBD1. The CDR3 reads CASGQGIYGYTF. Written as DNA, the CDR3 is TGTGCCAGTGGACAGGGCATCTATGGCTACACCTTC.